Included here is one TCR beta chain sequence, with context. MiXCR, applied by TCRdb to the RT-PCR reads, yields one record per CDR3 protein. The sample includes roughly 940,000 distinct CDR3 sequences, under 20% of them seen just once. The germline gives CDR1 SGDLS, CDR2 YYNGEE. Trimming cost V 0 bases and J 10 bases; bases outside gene matches: 6. CDR3 length: 15 amino acids. The record originates from a study of patients and donors after allogeneic stem cell transplantation. The clonotype comes from a human donor who was either an allogeneic HSCT recipient or a stem cell or donor lymphocyte infusion donor (not recorded which). It is not recorded whose cells these are; they may come from a transplant donor. Specimen: blood, either unsorted or a sorted T cell fraction (not recorded which). V is TRBV9 and J is TRBJ2-1; 11 bases map to TRBD2. CDR3 in amino acids: CASSVEASGRSEQFF. CDR3 bases: TGTGCCAGCAGCGTAGAGGCTAGCGGGAGGAGCGAGCAGTTCTTC.